The present entry profiles one T cell receptor beta chain with its context. Its antigen is not yet known. This may stem from a read error, because a much larger clone lies one nucleotide away. The sample comes from a study of molecular identifiers for immune sequencing clone quantification (dated by TCRdb to between 2018 and 2020). About the full investigation: For a replicate experiment, the RNA from either about 20,000 or 100,000 naive CD8 T cells was divided into five aliquots, and four of those aliquots went on to sequencing. The study was a methods study using CD8 T cells to benchmark molecular-identifier clustering-based TCR repertoire sequencing (MIDCIRS) and TCR RNA copy counting. Summary of the overall study and its limitations: Highly expanded clone sizes could be underestimated if identical TCR molecules share a barcode. Without barcode sub-clustering, chimeric consensus sequences inflated TCR diversity; chimeras reached as high as 47%. Modeling indicated approximately 3.1 TCR RNA copies recovered per cell, compared with about 9.7 by digital PCR, which implies a capture efficiency of around 30%. In CMV-specific effector cells, clones with more than 20 RNA copies accounted for over 99% of molecules, whereas in naive cells such clones accounted for under 1%. The naive libraries included spiked-in Jurkat TCR RNA (more than nine copies' worth), and this Jurkat TCR RNA is not part of the donor repertoire. Spiked-in Jurkat TCR RNA equivalent to a single cell was reported to be detectable even among approximately 1 million naive CD8 T cells.

Preparation of the library involved PCR. Sequencing was carried out with a NextSeq 500. Bulk TCR libraries were generated as previously described, with the TCR primers listed in Table S5 used. Purification of total RNA was performed with the Qiagen AllPrep DNA/RNA kit. Reads from multiple sequencing runs of the same library were pooled before analysis. Per the authors' processing: Reads were retained only if an exact TCR constant sequence was present, and the retained reads were trimmed to 150 nt and grouped according to their 12-nt molecular barcodes. Reads inside each barcode group were sub-clustered using a 15% Levenshtein threshold, and a quality-weighted consensus sequence was constructed for each RNA molecule. Non-functional sequences were excluded, and lower-count sequences lying one edit away from another sequence were also excluded. Barcode sub-clusters with fewer than 20% of the maximum read count were removed, based on fitting two negative binomial distributions. TCRdb's own reprocessing of the public reads used fastp at Q25 and MiXCR and kept productive beta chains. Records with the same CDR3 protein are collapsed into one entry carrying the most frequent genes and DNA. TCRdb, not the original authors, processed these V and J calls. The sample table records about 630,000 distinct CDR3 sequences; approximately 24% of these occur just once. The ten largest make up approximately 0.75% of the sample.

At the junction V is shortened by 0 bases and J by 1 base; bases outside the gene matches: 9. Spanning cysteine to phenylalanine, the CDR3 consists of 18 amino acids. The read is trimmed to its CDR3 DNA, 54 bases read in frame from base 1. CDR1 and CDR2 are read off the germline V gene (reference sequence) as DFQATT and SNEGSKA. Naive CD8 T cell libraries were made from approximately 20,000 to 1,000,000 sorted cells using 10%, 30% or 50% of purified RNA. Naive CD8 T cells were FACS-sorted as CD8+CD4-CCR7+CD45RA+ on a BD FACSAria II into RLT Plus buffer. To test detection sensitivity, Jurkat RNA equal to ten TCR copies was added to samples of about 20,000-1,000,000 naive CD8 T cells. Enrichment of CD8 T cells was done with RosetteSep CD8+ T Cell Enrichment Cocktail plus Ficoll-Paque, and ACK red cell lysis came afterward.

This receptor was obtained from a human donor in good health. Some libraries in this study had Jurkat cell RNA spiked in. This sequence uses TRBV20-1 and TRBJ1-3, and 10 junction bases match TRBD1. Sequenced sample: naive CD8+ T cells from blood, with Jurkat cell RNA spiked in. According to the study, the label for this sample's cell subset or site signals: FACS-sorted CD8+CD4-CCR7+CD45RA+ naive T cells. At the DNA level, the sequence is TGCAGTGCTAGAGATCCGGGACAGGGGAAAGATTCTGGAAACACCATATATTTT. This is translated as CSARDPGQGKDSGNTIYF.